This TCR beta chain was sequenced for a study of T-cell memory formation after mild COVID-19 (TCRdb year 2021). Broadly, across the study: TCR sequence clusters from the two donors were largely donor specific. T-cell clones expanding and contracting after mild COVID-19 in a couple of donors were tracked by longitudinal TCRalpha and TCRbeta repertoire sequencing. The cohort was made up of two young adult volunteers, one female and one male, who were previously healthy.

With regard to this clonotype: This clone's antigen is unknown. One base away there is no much larger clone; base qualities are not given.

TCRdb lists the instrument as Illumina NovaSeq 6000. cDNA libraries for TCRalpha and TCRbeta were prepared by 5'RACE using constant-segment primers, with sample barcodes and unique molecular identifiers added. RNA was extracted from every sample with Trizol reagent. Library amplification was performed in two PCR steps, and a second sample barcode and Illumina TruSeq adapters were introduced in the second step. The libraries were sequenced on an Illumina NovaSeq using 2 x 150 bp paired-end reads. In the authors' own workflow: Demultiplexing of reads and collapsing into UMI-guided consensus sequences were performed with migec v1.2.7. Using mixcr v2.1.11, UMI consensuses were aligned to TRA and TRB V and J templates and then assembled into clonotypes. A clonotype was counted as expanded or contracted only if both edgeR and NoisET called the change significant, with noise models trained on biological replicates. edgeR calls used a false discovery rate-adjusted p below 0.01 and a log2 fold-change threshold of 1. As an exploratory analysis of dynamics, PCA with hierarchical clustering was applied to max-normalized trajectories of the 1000 most abundant clonotypes. Separately sequenced CD4+ and CD8+ repertoires were used to assign the CD4 or CD8 phenotype of responding clones. TCRdb redid the processing of the public reads, applying fastp at Q25 and MiXCR, and retained in-frame beta chains. Records with the same CDR3 protein are collapsed into one entry carrying the most frequent genes and DNA. V and J calls and clone size were set by TCRdb, not the authors. The sample table records roughly 350,000 distinct CDR3 sequences; 20% to 25% of these occur just once. Roughly an eighth of the sample rests with the top ten.

Between the V and J ends, shortened by 0 bases and 6 bases respectively, the junction contains 8 bases. CDR3 length: 14 amino acids, cysteine to phenylalanine. Only CDR3 DNA is held: 42 bases, read in frame from base 1. Results the study describes overall, beyond this receptor: Contracting CD4+ clones were located mainly in the CM and EM memory subsets, whereas CD8+ clones were found to be enriched in EMRA. Clones that contracted from day 15 to 85 showed balanced CD4/CD8 phenotypes, whereas a second wave of clones that expanded from day 15 to 37 leaned towards CD4+. The detection of some responding clones in pre-infection memory suggests that pre-existing cross-reactive memory T cells joined the SARS-CoV-2 response. SARS-CoV-2 specificity of the second-wave clones peaking on day 37 was not confirmed. Only two mild cases were covered in the study, and larger cohorts including severe cases with pre-infection samples were considered necessary.

PBMCs were isolated by Ficoll-Paque density gradient centrifugation. This clonotype was sampled from an adult woman who had mild COVID-19 (a few samples of this study predate the infection). The sample titles of this study are shuffled in the database, so cell type and time point are left out; the donor was told from shared clones. Rearrangement joined TRBV12-3 or TRBV12-4 to TRBJ2-2; no D gene can be assigned with confidence. The sample consisted of PBMCs or a T cell subset sorted from them (not recorded which). This receptor has the CDR3 CASSLASNSGELFF. The sequenced DNA is TGTGCCAGCAGTTTAGCTAGTAACTCCGGGGAGCTGTTTTTT.